The next 14 T cell receptor beta chains were all read from a single sample in a study of T cell repertoires in cytomegalovirus infection. TCRdb processed the reads anew with MiXCR; each CDR3 protein has one entry. Of some 500,000 distinct CDR3 sequences in the sample, 40% are singletons; the top ten hold 48%. Antigens of these TCRs are unknown. The source was cultured PBMCs, collected from culture after CMV antigen stimulation. Every receptor here comes from a human donor in good health (CMV status not recorded). Some clones in this sample may be carry-over from other donors' samples.

The chain links TRBV7-8 to TRBJ1-2, with a possible D match to TRBD1 (5 bases). Trimming took off 5 bases at V and 4 bases at J, with 26 bases between the two ends. Germline V gene data show CDR1 as SGHVS and CDR2 as FQNEAQ. This CDR3 contains 18 residues. CDR3 sequence reads: CASSAKPETARFGYGYTF. The CDR3 DNA reads TGTGCCAGCAGCGCGAAACCAGAGACAGCCCGATTTGGCTATGGCTACACCTTC.

V and J are TRBV4-2 and TRBJ2-2; 10 positions match TRBD2. CDR1 and CDR2 (germline): LGHNA, YNFKEQ. Losses at the gene ends were 4 bases for V and 5 bases for J; bases not matched to a gene: 7. This CDR3 spans 16 amino acids. The CDR3 reads CASSRLAGGGTGELFF. CDR3 bases: TGTGCCAGCAGCCGATTAGCGGGGGGAGGGACCGGGGAGCTGTTTTTT.

The CDR3 spells CASSPQGGQMKAFF. The CDR3 nucleotides are TGTGCCAGCAGTCCCCAGGGTGGGCAAATGAAAGCTTTCTTT. The gene calls are TRBV28 and TRBJ1-1; possible D gene TRBD1, 5 bases. V lost 5 bases and J lost 9, with 19 bases in between. The length of the CDR3 is 14 residues. From germline, CDR1 is MDHEN and CDR2 SYDVKM.

The gene calls are TRBV14 and TRBJ2-1; a weak D match, TRBD1 (5 bases). The CDR3 consists of 16 residues. V lost 2 bases and J 3 bases, leaving 14 bases between the germline ends. From germline, CDR1 is SGHDN and CDR2 FVKESK. CDR3 in amino acids: CASSQLSAGIYNEQFF. CDR3 in DNA: TGTGCCAGCAGCCAACTGAGCGCAGGGATCTACAATGAGCAGTTCTTC.

J is TRBJ2-1 and V is TRBV7-9; D may match TRBD1 or TRBD2 (5 bases each). Germline V gene lookup returns CDR1 SEHNR and CDR2 FQNEAQ (reference sequence). This CDR3 is built from 14 residues. The V end lost 0 bases, the J end lost 9 bases, and 12 bases lay between the germline ends. CDR3 protein: CASSLAQRGVEQFF. The CDR3, as DNA: TGTGCCAGCAGCTTAGCCCAGAGGGGTGTTGAGCAGTTCTTC.

The CDR3 spells CASPGSPDYEQYF. The CDR3, as DNA: TGCGCCAGCCCTGGTTCGCCAGATTACGAGCAGTACTTC. V is TRBV4-1 and J is TRBJ2-7; D call uncertain. Germline V CDR1 and CDR2: MGHRA, YSYEKL. The length of the CDR3 is 13 residues. Trimming left V 8 bases short and J 4 bases short, with 15 bases between.

In this sample, this clonotype turned up a few times. Its ends do not fully match the called genes, so a read error is possible. The gene calls are TRBV7-8 and TRBJ2-7; D unresolved. Germline V lookup: CDR1 SGHVS, CDR2 FQNEAQ. The length of the CDR3 is 12 residues. Here the CDR3 reads CASSPNSVSWDF. Here the CDR3 DNA reads TGTGCCAGCAGCCCGAACTCAGTTAGCTGGGACTTC.

The chain links TRBV20-1 to TRBJ2-3, with 11 bases identical to TRBD2. After removal of 6 bases from V and 3 bases from J, the junction contained 8 bases not matched to a gene. Germline CDR1 is DFQATT and CDR2 is SNEGSKA (reference sequence). The CDR3 extends over 15 amino acids. The CDR3 loop is CSAHPLAGVTDTQYF. The CDR3 DNA follows: TGCAGTGCCCACCCACTAGCGGGGGTAACAGATACGCAGTATTTT.

This chain links TRBV7-2 with TRBJ2-6; D not certain. CDR1 is SGHTA, CDR2 FQGNSA, per germline. V was trimmed by 4 bases and J by 3 bases, leaving 7 bases between them. This CDR3 is built from 14 residues. The CDR3 is CTSSSTFGANVLTF. CDR3 DNA sequence: TGTACCAGCAGCTCTACGTTTGGGGCCAACGTCCTGACTTTC.

The chain couples TRBV2 to TRBJ1-2, with D unresolved. Germline V gene data show CDR1 as SNHLY and CDR2 as FYNNEI. V was cut by 2 bases and J by 2 bases, with 9 bases left in between. The CDR3 has 14 amino acids. CDR3 loop: CASSEIYPNYGYTF. In DNA, the CDR3 is TGTGCCAGCAGTGAAATCTATCCAAACTATGGCTACACCTTC.

The rearrangement links TRBV7-8 to TRBJ2-7, with 8 bases matching TRBD2. The CDR3 runs 14 residues. Germline V CDR1 and CDR2: SGHVS, FQNEAQ. With 5 bases clipped from V and 12 bases from J, the junction kept 15 bases outside the gene matches. The CDR3 region has the DNA TGTGCCAGCAGCCGGGGGGGACGACAGGCCGGGGGGTACTTC. Protein: CASSRGGRQAGGYF.

This clonotype was seen more than once but under ten times. The V call is TRBV5-1, the J call TRBJ2-7, with D maybe TRBD1 (5 bases). The V and J ends lost 5 bases and 3 bases respectively, with 12 bases between them. Germline CDR1 and CDR2: SGHRS and YFSETQ. The CDR3 totals 13 residues. The CDR3 bases are TGCGCCAGCAGAGAAGACAGCCACTACGAGCAGTACTTC. As protein: CASREDSHYEQYF. The variable domain in full, completed from reference TRBV5-1 and TRBJ2-7, reads KAGVTQTPRYLIKTRGQQVTLSCSPISGHRSVSWYQQTPGQGLQFLFEYFSETQRNKGNFPGRFSGRQFSNSRSEMNVSTLELGDSALYLCASREDSHYEQYFGPGTRLTVT.

This clonotype was found a few times. The chain carries TRBV4-1 and TRBJ1-5; D is perhaps TRBD1 (5 bases). This CDR3 spans 14 amino acids. The germline V gene has CDR1 MGHRA and CDR2 YSYEKL. V dropped 0 bases and J dropped 4 bases, with 7 bases sitting between them. CDR3 sequence: CASSQDRQNQPQHF. CDR3 coding DNA: TGCGCCAGCAGCCAAGACAGACAGAATCAGCCCCAGCATTTT.

The chain uses TRBV20-1 and TRBJ2-1, with a tentative D call TRBD2 (5 bases). Germline lookup yields CDR1 DFQATT and CDR2 SNEGSKA (reference sequence). The V end was cut by 1 base, the J end by 0 bases, with 19 bases between. This CDR3 is built from 18 residues. CDR3 DNA: TGCAGTGCTAGAGTCCCCCGGGGATGGGCTAGCTCCTACAATGAGCAGTTCTTC. It translates to CSARVPRGWASSYNEQFF.